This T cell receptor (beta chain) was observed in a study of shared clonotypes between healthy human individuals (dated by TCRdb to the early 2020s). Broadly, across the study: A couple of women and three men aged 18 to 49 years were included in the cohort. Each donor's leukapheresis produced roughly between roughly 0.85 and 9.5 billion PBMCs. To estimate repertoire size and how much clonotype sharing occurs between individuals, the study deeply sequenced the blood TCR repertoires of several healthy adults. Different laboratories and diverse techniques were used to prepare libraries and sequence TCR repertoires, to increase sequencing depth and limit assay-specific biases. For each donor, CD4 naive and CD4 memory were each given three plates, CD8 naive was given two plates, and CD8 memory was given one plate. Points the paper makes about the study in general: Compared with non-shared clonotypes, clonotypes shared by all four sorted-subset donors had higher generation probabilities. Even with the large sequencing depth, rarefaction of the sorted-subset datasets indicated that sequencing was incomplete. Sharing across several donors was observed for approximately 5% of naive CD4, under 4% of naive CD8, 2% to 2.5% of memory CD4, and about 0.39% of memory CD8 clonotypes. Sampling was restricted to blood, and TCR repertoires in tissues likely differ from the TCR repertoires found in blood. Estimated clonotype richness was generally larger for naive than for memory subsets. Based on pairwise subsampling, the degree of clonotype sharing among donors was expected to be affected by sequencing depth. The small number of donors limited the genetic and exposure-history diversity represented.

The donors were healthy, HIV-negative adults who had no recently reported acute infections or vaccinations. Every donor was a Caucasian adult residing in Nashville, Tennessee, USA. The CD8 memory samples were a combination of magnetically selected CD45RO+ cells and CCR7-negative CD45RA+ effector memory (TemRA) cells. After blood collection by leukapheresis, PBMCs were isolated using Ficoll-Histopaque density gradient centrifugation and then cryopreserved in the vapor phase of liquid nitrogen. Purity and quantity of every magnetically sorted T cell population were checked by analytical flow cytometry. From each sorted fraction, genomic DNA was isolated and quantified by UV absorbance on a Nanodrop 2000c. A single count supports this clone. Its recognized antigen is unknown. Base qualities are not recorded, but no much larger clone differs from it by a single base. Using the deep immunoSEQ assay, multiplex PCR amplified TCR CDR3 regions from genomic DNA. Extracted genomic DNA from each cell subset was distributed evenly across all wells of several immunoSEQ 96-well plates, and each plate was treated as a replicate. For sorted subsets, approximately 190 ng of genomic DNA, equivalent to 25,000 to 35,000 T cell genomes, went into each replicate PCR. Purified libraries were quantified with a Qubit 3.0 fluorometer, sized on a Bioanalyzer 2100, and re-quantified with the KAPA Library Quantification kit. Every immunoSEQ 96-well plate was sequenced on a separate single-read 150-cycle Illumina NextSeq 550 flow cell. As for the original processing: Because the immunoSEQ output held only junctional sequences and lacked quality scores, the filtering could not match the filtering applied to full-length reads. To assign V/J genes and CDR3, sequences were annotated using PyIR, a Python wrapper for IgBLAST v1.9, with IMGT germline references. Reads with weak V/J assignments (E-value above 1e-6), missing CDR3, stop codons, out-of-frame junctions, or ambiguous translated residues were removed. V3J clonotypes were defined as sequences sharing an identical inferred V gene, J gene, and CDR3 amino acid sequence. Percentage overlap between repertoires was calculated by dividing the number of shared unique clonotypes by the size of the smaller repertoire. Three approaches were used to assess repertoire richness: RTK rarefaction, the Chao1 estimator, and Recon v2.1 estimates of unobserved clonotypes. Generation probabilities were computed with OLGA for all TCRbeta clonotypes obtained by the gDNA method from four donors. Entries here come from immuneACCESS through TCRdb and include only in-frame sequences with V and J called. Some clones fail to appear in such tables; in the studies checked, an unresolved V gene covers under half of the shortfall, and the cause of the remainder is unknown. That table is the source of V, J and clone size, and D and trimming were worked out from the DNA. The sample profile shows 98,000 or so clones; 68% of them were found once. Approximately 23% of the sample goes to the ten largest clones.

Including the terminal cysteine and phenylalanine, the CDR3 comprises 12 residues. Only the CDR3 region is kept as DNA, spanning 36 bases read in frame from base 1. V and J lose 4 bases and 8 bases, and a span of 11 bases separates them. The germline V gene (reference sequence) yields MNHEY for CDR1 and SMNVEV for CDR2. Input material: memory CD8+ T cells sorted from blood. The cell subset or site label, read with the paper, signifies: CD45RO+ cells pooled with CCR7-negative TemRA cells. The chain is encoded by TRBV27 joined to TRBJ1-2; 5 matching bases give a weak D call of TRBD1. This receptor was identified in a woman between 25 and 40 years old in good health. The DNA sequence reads TGTGCCAGCAGTTCCACAGGTCGCGGCTACACCTTC. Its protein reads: CASSSTGRGYTF.